Sequencing of this T cell receptor (beta chain) was carried out in a study of blood T cell repertoires in COVID-19. Study context: Sites across the United States, Italy and Spain contributed samples from acute and convalescent COVID-19. In each case, the material was cDNA or gDNA derived from T cells, B-cell-depleted T cells, or PBMCs.

The ends lost 6 bases at V and 4 bases at J; junction bases unmatched: 10. Germline-derived CDR1 and CDR2 are DFQATT and SNEGSKA (reference sequence). This CDR3 spans 16 amino acids. The authors' processing: For nucleated cells, counts were estimated from reference gene primer amplification. The data were produced by immunoSEQ multiplex PCR, yet TCRdb's version contains in-frame clones alone and is incomplete. V, J and clone size are those of that table, while D and trimming were read from the DNA. The table includes about 150,000 clones, approximately 86% detected once. V and J are TRBV20-1 and TRBJ2-3; 13 nucleotides agree with TRBD2. The sequenced sample consisted of peripheral blood. The TCR sequence derives from a woman at least 80 years old with active or convalescent COVID-19. In nucleotides, the CDR3 is TGCAGTGCCAGTACTAGCGGGAGGGTTTGGGCAGATACGCAGTATTTT. It codes for CSASTSGRVWADTQYF.